The TCR beta chain under discussion was sequenced for a study of T cell repertoires in cytomegalovirus infection (dated by TCRdb to the late 2010s). For the study in its entirety: Because public TCR beta signatures pointed to carriage of CMV infection together with the matching HLA type, the HLA type of each donor mattered for the analysis.

From its cysteine to its phenylalanine, the CDR3 spans 15 amino acids. Just the 45-base CDR3 DNA is kept, in frame starting at base 1. The germline V gene gives CDR1 as SQVTM and CDR2 as ANQGSEA. Compared with germline, V lacks 1 base and J lacks 4 bases; bases without a gene match: 9. The investigation overall reported the following: In both this cohort and an independent cohort of approximately 350 donors, the cumulative frequency of public TCR beta family members distinguished carriers of CMV infection plus the relevant HLA type. The ex vivo response was dominated by HLA-C-restricted CMV-specific TCR beta clonotypes, which also provided the single most frequent clonotype in two of eight donors.

This clonotype was seen only a few times. Its target antigen remains unknown. No quality values exist for individual bases; no much larger clone is one base distant. TCRdb records Illumina HiSeq 1500 as the sequencer. The public reads were reanalyzed by TCRdb: fastp trimming at Q25, MiXCR alignment, in-frame beta chains only. Entries that share a CDR3 protein sequence are merged under the most common genes and DNA. Counted in this sample were fewer than 200,000 distinct CDR3 sequences; around 14% of them appeared once. Of the sample, around 27% falls within the top ten clones. The receptor was derived from a human donor in good health (CMV status not recorded). Some clones in this sample may be carry-over from other donors' samples. Sequenced input: PBMCs. The chain employs TRBV29-1 and TRBJ1-2; 7 central bases correspond to TRBD1. CDR3 reads: CSVEVQGEGVYGYTF. The bases read TGCAGCGTTGAAGTTCAGGGGGAAGGAGTCTATGGCTACACCTTC. This CDR3, with the reference TRBV29-1 and TRBJ1-2 proteins standing in past its ends, gives the full variable domain SAVISQKPSRDICQRGTSLTIQCQVDSQVTMMFWYRQQPGQSLTLIATANQGSEATYESGFVIDKFPISRPNLTFSTLTVSNMSPEDSSIYLCSVEVQGEGVYGYTFGSGTRLTVV.